This T cell receptor beta chain appears in the sequencing data of a study of regulatory T cells in long-lasting Graves disease. Study-wide points: Persistent disease samples used TRBV28, TRBJ1-2 and TRBJ2-5 preferentially. The small sample size may have reduced accuracy.

Germline CDR1 is SGDLS and CDR2 is YYNGEE. This CDR3 spans 13 amino acids. Trimming left V 5 bases short and J 0 bases short, with 8 bases between. This clonotype was observed many times. The target antigen is unknown. The time point was: newly diagnosed GD, antithyroid drugs for less than 3 months. RNA from PBMCs was the source of the TCR library. According to the study, TCR beta libraries were built with iRepertoire HTBI primers and CDR3-region Arm-PCR. One entry per CDR3 protein results from TCRdb running MiXCR on the multiplex PCR reads. The table shows approximately 400,000 distinct CDR3 sequences, with around a sixth occurring only once.

The material was peripheral blood mononuclear cells (PBMCs), obtained at new diagnosis, from a patient treated with antithyroid drugs. The rearrangement links TRBV9 to TRBJ1-1; D is undetermined. The TCR originated in a female donor with Graves disease. As DNA, the CDR3 is TGTGCCAGCAGTGTGGGGATGAACACTGAAGCTTTCTTT. Its protein is CASSVGMNTEAFF.